A selection of T cell receptor beta chains follows, all from one sample in a study of T cells in localized non-small cell lung cancer. This table comes from immunoSEQ multiplex PCR, and its TCRdb copy is limited to in-frame clones, with some not included. Altogether 35,000 to 45,000 clones are present, roughly 80% being singletons, with the ten largest covering less than 45%. The sequencing used PBMCs, collected before any cancer treatment. The receptors come from a woman between 35 and 75 years old with stage II squamous cell lung carcinoma. The CDR3 runs from the conserved cysteine through the conserved F or W. D genes are given only for firm matches. Clone size is stated in some rows and not others, as once, few, many or a class when expanded.

size	V	J	D	CDR3	DNA
few	TRBV27	TRBJ1-1	NA	CASSPLQGSGAFF	TGTGCCAGCAGTCCACTACAGGGATCAGGAGCTTTCTTT
NA	TRBV19	TRBJ2-6	NA	CASSLGPGANVLTF	TGTGCCAGTAGTTTGGGTCCTGGGGCCAACGTCCTGACTTTC
NA	TRBV6-6	TRBJ1-2	TRBD1	CASSYQGANYGYTF	TGTGCCAGCAGTTACCAGGGGGCTAACTATGGCTACACCTTC
NA	TRBV7-6	TRBJ1-1	NA	CASSFSGDTEAFF	TGTGCCAGCAGCTTTTCGGGGGACACTGAAGCTTTCTTT
NA	TRBV7-2	TRBJ2-6	NA	CASSLGLSGANVLTF	TGTGCCAGCAGCTTAGGACTCTCTGGGGCCAACGTCCTGACTTTC
NA	TRBV6-5	TRBJ2-1	TRBD1	CATFPPGQGINEQFF	TGTGCCACCTTCCCGCCGGGACAGGGGATAAATGAGCAGTTCTTC
NA	TRBV7-6	TRBJ2-6	NA	CASSSTGANVLTF	TGTGCCAGCAGCTCAACTGGGGCCAACGTCCTGACTTTC
NA	TRBV19	TRBJ2-7	TRBD2	CASSTPGLAGIYEQYF	TGTGCCAGTAGTACCCCAGGACTAGCGGGGATATACGAGCAGTACTTC
NA	TRBV6-1	TRBJ2-5	TRBD2	CASITSGGSGTQYF	TGTGCCAGCATTACCAGCGGGGGTTCTGGGACCCAGTACTTC
NA	TRBV6-6	TRBJ1-1	NA	CASKGTQSNMNTEAFF	TGTGCCAGCAAGGGGACCCAAAGTAACATGAACACTGAAGCTTTCTTT
few	TRBV27	TRBJ1-1	TRBD1	CATKGQLGMGTEAFF	TGTGCCACCAAGGGACAGCTGGGGATGGGCACTGAAGCTTTCTTT
NA	TRBV5-1	TRBJ2-3	TRBD2	CASKPIAGATDTQYF	TGCGCCAGCAAACCCATAGCGGGAGCGACAGATACGCAGTATTTT
NA	TRBV7-8	TRBJ1-1	NA	CASSESGAEAFF	TGTGCCAGCAGCGAAAGTGGAGCTGAAGCTTTCTTT
NA	TRBV2	TRBJ2-5	NA	CASSEGEEGTQYF	TGTGCCAGCAGTGAGGGAGAAGAAGGGACCCAGTACTTC
NA	TRBV7-9	TRBJ2-1	NA	CASSLDRFGTGEVQFF	TGTGCCAGCAGCTTAGATAGATTTGGGACGGGAGAGGTGCAGTTCTTC
NA	TRBV15	TRBJ2-1	NA	CATSRDMGYGNEQFF	TGTGCCACCAGCAGAGATATGGGTTACGGGAATGAGCAGTTCTTC
NA	TRBV4-2	TRBJ1-2	NA	CASSQVEGGYGYTF	TGTGCCAGCAGCCAAGTGGAGGGGGGCTATGGCTACACCTTC
few	TRBV2	TRBJ2-3	TRBD2	CASTFLAGVDTQYF	TGTGCCAGCACCTTCCTAGCGGGAGTTGATACGCAGTATTTT
NA	TRBV18	TRBJ2-3	NA	CASSVTGPNIADTQYF	TGTGCCAGCTCAGTTACGGGACCCAATATTGCAGATACGCAGTATTTT
NA	TRBV6-5	TRBJ2-1	NA	CASSYGNEQFF	TGTGCCAGCAGTTACGGCAATGAGCAGTTCTTC
few	TRBV4-2	TRBJ2-2	NA	CASSLPGTGPANTGELFF	TGTGCCAGCAGCCTCCCGGGAACGGGGCCAGCGAACACCGGGGAGCTGTTTTTT
NA	TRBV6-5	TRBJ2-1	NA	CASSLDQSSYNEQFF	TGTGCCAGCAGTCTTGACCAGAGCTCCTACAATGAGCAGTTCTTC
NA	TRBV18	TRBJ1-2	NA	CASSPDRDSYGYTF	TGTGCCAGCTCACCAGACAGAGACTCTTATGGCTACACCTTC
NA	TRBV11-2	TRBJ1-2	NA	CASSPIRRETGGYTF	TGTGCCAGCAGCCCTATTAGGAGAGAAACAGGGGGCTACACCTTC
NA	TRBV9	TRBJ1-2	NA	CASSVGNTLANYGYTF	TGTGCCAGCAGCGTTGGTAACACTTTAGCTAACTATGGCTACACCTTC
NA	TRBV7-8	TRBJ2-3	TRBD2	CASSLLAGTTDTQYF	TGTGCCAGCAGCCTACTAGCGGGGACCACAGATACGCAGTATTTT
NA	TRBV5-6	TRBJ2-6	NA	CASSPLGVRSGANVLTF	TGTGCCAGCAGCCCGTTAGGGGTTCGCTCTGGGGCCAACGTCCTGACTTTC
NA	TRBV5-1	TRBJ2-5	NA	CASSASPGVEKTQYF	TGCGCCAGCAGCGCAAGCCCAGGGGTTGAAAAGACCCAGTACTTC
NA	TRBV19	TRBJ1-5	NA	CASSLQSGNQPQHF	TGTGCCAGTAGCTTGCAGAGCGGCAATCAGCCCCAGCATTTT
NA	TRBV28	TRBJ1-5	NA	CASNRRNQPQHF	TGTGCCAGCAACCGCCGAAATCAGCCCCAGCATTTT
NA	TRBV5-6	TRBJ2-1	NA	CASSLPTSFDEQFF	TGTGCCAGCAGCTTGCCCACTAGCTTCGATGAGCAGTTCTTC
NA	TRBV4-1	TRBJ1-5	NA	CASSQDGRGIGQPQHF	TGCGCCAGCAGCCAAGATGGCCGGGGCATAGGACAGCCCCAGCATTTT
NA	TRBV19	TRBJ2-4	TRBD1	CASSDRGLAKNIQYF	TGTGCCAGTAGCGACAGGGGGCTGGCCAAAAACATTCAGTACTTC
NA	TRBV5-1	TRBJ2-2	NA	CASSLAVSNTGELFF	TGCGCCAGCAGCTTGGCAGTCAGCAACACCGGGGAGCTGTTTTTT
NA	TRBV28	TRBJ2-5	TRBD2	CASKKSGGGLETQYF	TGTGCCAGCAAAAAGAGCGGGGGGGGACTAGAGACCCAGTACTTC
NA	TRBV28	TRBJ2-6	NA	CASSSRDKRANVLTF	TGTGCCAGCAGTTCCCGGGACAAGAGGGCCAACGTCCTGACTTTC
many	TRBV2	TRBJ1-3	TRBD1	CASNGQGTLSGNTIYF	TGTGCCAGCAACGGACAGGGGACCCTCTCTGGAAACACCATATATTTT
NA	TRBV5-1	TRBJ2-3	TRBD1	CASSLQGPGSTDTQYF	TGCGCCAGCAGCCTACAGGGGCCGGGTAGCACAGATACGCAGTATTTT
NA	TRBV14	TRBJ1-4	NA	CASSPGQRSTNEKLFF	TGTGCCAGCAGCCCTGGACAGCGTTCAACTAATGAAAAACTGTTTTTT
once	TRBV28	TRBJ1-5	NA	CASRLVRSVVQPQHF	TGTGCCAGCAGGTTGGTTCGGTCGGTGGTTCAGCCCCAGCATTTT
NA	TRBV5-6	TRBJ1-1	NA	CASSLGGTRGTEAFF	TGTGCCAGCAGCTTGGGGGGGACCCGGGGCACTGAAGCTTTCTTT
NA	TRBV7-2	TRBJ2-5	TRBD2	CASSLTLSLAGVGEETQYF	TGTGCCAGCAGCTTAACCCTTTCACTAGCGGGAGTAGGGGAAGAGACCCAGTACTTC
NA	TRBV19	TRBJ1-1	NA	CASSIVTANEVPFF	TGTGCCAGTAGTATAGTGACAGCGAACGAGGTCCCTTTCTTT
NA	TRBV10-3	TRBJ1-1	TRBD1	CAISTGGNTEAFF	TGTGCCATCAGTACAGGGGGGAACACTGAAGCTTTCTTT
NA	TRBV11-2	TRBJ2-5	NA	CASSITEIQETQYF	TGTGCCAGCAGCATAACAGAGATTCAAGAGACCCAGTACTTC
NA	TRBV11-2	TRBJ1-5	NA	CASSQDRNNQPQHF	TGTGCCAGCAGCCAAGACAGGAACAATCAGCCCCAGCATTTT
NA	TRBV7-9	TRBJ2-2	NA	CASSFELDTGELFF	TGTGCCAGCAGCTTCGAGCTCGACACCGGGGAGCTGTTTTTT
NA	TRBV7-6	TRBJ2-2	TRBD1	CASSLPRQGMNTGELFF	TGTGCCAGCAGCCTCCCCCGACAGGGAATGAACACCGGGGAGCTGTTTTTT
NA	TRBV6-5	TRBJ2-1	NA	CASSYSMGYNEQFF	TGTGCCAGCAGTTACTCGATGGGCTACAATGAGCAGTTCTTC
NA	TRBV28	TRBJ2-5	NA	CASSYPAGTQYF	TGTGCCAGCAGTTACCCAGCGGGGACCCAGTACTTC
NA	TRBV18	TRBJ2-2	NA	CASSPIPGELFF	TGTGCCAGCTCACCAATTCCCGGGGAGCTGTTTTTT
NA	TRBV7-9	TRBJ1-1	TRBD1	CASSLRQGDEAFF	TGTGCCAGCAGCTTAAGACAGGGCGATGAAGCTTTCTTT
NA	TRBV7-2	TRBJ2-2	NA	CASSLGGFTGELFF	TGTGCCAGCAGCTTAGGAGGTTTCACCGGGGAGCTGTTTTTT
NA	TRBV10-3	TRBJ1-5	NA	CAISDGTSNQPQHF	TGTGCCATCAGTGATGGCACCTCAAATCAGCCCCAGCATTTT